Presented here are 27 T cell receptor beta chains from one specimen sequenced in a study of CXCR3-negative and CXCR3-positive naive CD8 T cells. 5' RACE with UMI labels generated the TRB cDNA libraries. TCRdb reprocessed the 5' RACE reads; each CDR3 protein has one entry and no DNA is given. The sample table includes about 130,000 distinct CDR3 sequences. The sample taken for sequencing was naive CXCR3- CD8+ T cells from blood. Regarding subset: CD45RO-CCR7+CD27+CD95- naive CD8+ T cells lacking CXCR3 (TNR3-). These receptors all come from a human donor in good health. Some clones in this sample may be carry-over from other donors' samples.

CDR3 residues: CASSLGGLEGANVLTF. The rearrangement joins TRBV7-9 to TRBJ2-6; lacking DNA, the TRBD2 call made by TCRdb goes unchecked. The germline V gene encodes CDR1 SEHNR and CDR2 FQNEAQ (reference sequence). This CDR3 contains 16 residues. Supplemented by reference TRBV7-9 and TRBJ2-6, the full variable domain reads DTGVSQNPRHKITKRGQNVTFRCDPISEHNRLYWYRQTLGQGPEFLTYFQNEAQLEKSRLLSDRFSAERPKGSFSTLEIQRTEQGDSAMYLCASSLGGLEGANVLTFGAGSRLTVL.

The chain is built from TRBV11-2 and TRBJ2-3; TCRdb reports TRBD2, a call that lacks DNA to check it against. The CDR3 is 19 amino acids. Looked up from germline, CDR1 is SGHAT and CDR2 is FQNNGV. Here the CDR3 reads CASSLVLAGGRTVTDTQYF.

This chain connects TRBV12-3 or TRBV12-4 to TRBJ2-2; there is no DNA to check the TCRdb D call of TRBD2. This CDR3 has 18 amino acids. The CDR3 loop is CASRSETSGGAKTGELFF.

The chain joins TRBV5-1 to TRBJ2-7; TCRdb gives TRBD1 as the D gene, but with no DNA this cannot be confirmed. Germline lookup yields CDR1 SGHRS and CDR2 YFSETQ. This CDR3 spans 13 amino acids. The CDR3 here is CASSQGYVYEQYF.

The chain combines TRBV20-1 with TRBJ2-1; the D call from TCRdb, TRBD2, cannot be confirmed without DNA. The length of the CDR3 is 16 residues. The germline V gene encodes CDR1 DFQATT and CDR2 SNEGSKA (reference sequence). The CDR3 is CSARLWTSSSYNEQFF.

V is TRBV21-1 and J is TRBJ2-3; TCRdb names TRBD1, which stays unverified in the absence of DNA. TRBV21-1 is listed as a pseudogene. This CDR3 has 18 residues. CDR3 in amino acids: CASSKRGDRVSSTDTQYF.

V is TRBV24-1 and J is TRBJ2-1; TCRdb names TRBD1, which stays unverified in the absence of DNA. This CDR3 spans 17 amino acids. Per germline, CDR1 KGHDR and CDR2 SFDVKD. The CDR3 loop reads CATSDLPPGQGGNEQFF.

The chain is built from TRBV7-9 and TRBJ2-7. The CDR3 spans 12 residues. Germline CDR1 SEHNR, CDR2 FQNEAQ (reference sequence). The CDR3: CASSLGGDEQYF.

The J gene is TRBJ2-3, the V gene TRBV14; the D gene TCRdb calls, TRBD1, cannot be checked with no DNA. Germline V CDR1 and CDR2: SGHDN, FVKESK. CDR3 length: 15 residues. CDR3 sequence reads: CASSQGGGSTDTQYF.

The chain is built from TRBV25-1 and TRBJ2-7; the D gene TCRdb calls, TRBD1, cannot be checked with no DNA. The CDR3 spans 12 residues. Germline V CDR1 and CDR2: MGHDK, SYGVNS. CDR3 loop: CASSVTGTGKYF.

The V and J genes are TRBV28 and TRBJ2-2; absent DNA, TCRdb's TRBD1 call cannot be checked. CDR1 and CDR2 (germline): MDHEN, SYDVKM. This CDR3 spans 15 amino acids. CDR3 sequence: CASSSGTSNTGELFF.

CDR3 sequence reads: CASSGGTASYYGYTF. The chain carries TRBV7-8 and TRBJ1-2; lacking DNA, the TRBD1 call made by TCRdb goes unchecked. Germline-derived CDR1 and CDR2 are SGHVS and FQNEAQ. CDR3 size: 15 residues.

The chain's CDR3 is CASYSFFAGNEQFF. The chain has TRBV7-2 and TRBJ2-1; TCRdb indicates TRBD2, and absent DNA this call remains unverified. CDR1 SGHTA and CDR2 FQGNSA come from the germline V gene. The CDR3 has 14 residues.

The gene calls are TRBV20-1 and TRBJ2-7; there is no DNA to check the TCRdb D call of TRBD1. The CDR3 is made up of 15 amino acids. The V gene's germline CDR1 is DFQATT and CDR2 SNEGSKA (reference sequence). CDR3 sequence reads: CSARDRGLPSYEQYF.

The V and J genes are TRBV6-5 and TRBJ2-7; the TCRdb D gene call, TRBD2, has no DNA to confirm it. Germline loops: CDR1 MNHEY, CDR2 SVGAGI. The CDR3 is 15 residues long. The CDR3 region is CASSTSGGNPEEQYF.

CDR3 loop: CASSDQQGLDGYTF. V gene TRBV13 combines with J gene TRBJ1-2; TCRdb lists TRBD1, though no DNA is available to test this call. The CDR3 length is 14 residues. Looked up from germline, CDR1 is PRHDT and CDR2 is FYEKMQ (reference sequence).

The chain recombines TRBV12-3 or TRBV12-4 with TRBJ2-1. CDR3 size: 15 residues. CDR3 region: CASSALPISYNEQFF.

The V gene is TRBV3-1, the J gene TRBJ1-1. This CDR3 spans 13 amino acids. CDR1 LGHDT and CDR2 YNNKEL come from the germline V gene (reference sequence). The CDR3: CASSQVLQPEAFF.

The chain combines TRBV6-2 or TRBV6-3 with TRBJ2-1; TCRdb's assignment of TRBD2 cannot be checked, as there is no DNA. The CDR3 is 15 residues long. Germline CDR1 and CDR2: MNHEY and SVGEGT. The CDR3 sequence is CASSPLAGYFNEQFF.

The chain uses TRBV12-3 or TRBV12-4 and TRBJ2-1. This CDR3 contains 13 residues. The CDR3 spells CASSFDARNEQFF.

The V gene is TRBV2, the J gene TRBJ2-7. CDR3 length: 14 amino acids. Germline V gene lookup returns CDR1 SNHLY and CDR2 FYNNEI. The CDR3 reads CASSESLKLYEQYF. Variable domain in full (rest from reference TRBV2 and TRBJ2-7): EPEVTQTPSHQVTQMGQEVILRCVPISNHLYFYWYRQILGQKVEFLVSFYNNEISEKSEIFDDQFSVERPDGSNFTLKIRSTKLEDSAMYFCASSESLKLYEQYFGPGTRLTVT.

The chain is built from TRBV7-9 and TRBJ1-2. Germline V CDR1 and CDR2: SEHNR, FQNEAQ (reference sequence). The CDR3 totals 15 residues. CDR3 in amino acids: CASSSPGTASYGYTF.

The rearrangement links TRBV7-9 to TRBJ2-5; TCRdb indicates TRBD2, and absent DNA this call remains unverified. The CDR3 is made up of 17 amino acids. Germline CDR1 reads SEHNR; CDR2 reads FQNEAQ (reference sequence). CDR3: CASSRLHNSANAETQYF.

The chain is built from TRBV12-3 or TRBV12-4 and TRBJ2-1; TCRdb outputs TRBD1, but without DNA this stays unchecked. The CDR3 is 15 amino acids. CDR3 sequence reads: CASRVGTGAYNEQFF.

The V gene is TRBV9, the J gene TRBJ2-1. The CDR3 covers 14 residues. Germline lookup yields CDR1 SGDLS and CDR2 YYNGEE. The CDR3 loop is CASSVDPSYNEQFF. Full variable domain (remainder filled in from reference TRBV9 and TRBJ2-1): DSGVTQTPKHLITATGQRVTLRCSPRSGDLSVYWYQQSLDQGLQFLIQYYNGEERAKGNILERFSAQQFPDLHSELNLSSLELGDSALYFCASSVDPSYNEQFFGPGTRLTVL.

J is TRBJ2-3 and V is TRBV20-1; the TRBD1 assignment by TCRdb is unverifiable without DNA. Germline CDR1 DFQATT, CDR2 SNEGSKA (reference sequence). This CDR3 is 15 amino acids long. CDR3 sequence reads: CSARDRVGRTDTQYF.

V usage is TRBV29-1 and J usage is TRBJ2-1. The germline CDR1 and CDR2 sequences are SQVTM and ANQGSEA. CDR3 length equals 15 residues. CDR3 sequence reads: CSVAPGKNSYNEQFF.